This T cell receptor beta chain was documented in a study of blood T cells in healthy people across ages (dated by TCRdb to 2015 to 2017). Some background on the complete study: In model experiments, template switching captured about one uniquely barcoded TCR beta cDNA molecule for every two T cells. The study measured age-related changes in TCR beta repertoire diversity using deep sequencing normalized with unique cDNA molecular identifiers. To avoid experimental bias, donors of different ages were distributed randomly across sequencing lanes. The donors were split into four age groups: young (average 16 years), middle-aged (about 40), aged (more than 60) and long-lived (approximately 89). Using the same blood draw, the study looked at two additional independent replicas of 1 million unique cDNA reads for two donors, one aged 18 to 30 and the other aged 80 or older. Beyond this particular receptor, the publication reports: Because donor CMV infection status was unknown, age-related changes in expanded clonotypes were potentially confounded. The long-lived group showed more naive CD4+ T cells, fewer expanded clones and increased TCR diversity than the aged group, suggesting age selection. Estimates of total diversity based on one million sequenced T cells were considered lower bounds and underestimates. Since profiling was done on bulk unsorted PBMCs, naive and antigen-experienced compartments could not be conclusively compared. Observed TCR beta diversity correlated strongly with the percentage of naive T cells measured by flow cytometry. As age increased, observed TCR beta diversity per million T cells dropped in a roughly linear way, and a significant reduction was already evident by age roughly 36.

The library was made by 5' RACE. The instrument given in TCRdb is Illumina HiSeq 2500. A second PCR of about 7 to 12 cycles was run with a J-beta primer mix and a sample-barcoded 5' primer. A unique molecular identifier was introduced onto each TCR beta cDNA molecule by a template-switch 5' adaptor carrying 12 random nucleotides. Each sample yielded at least 2.5 million CDR3-containing paired-end reads. The Mint cDNA synthesis kit, primed by a TRBC-specific oligonucleotide, was used to synthesize first-strand cDNA from all RNA. After uracil-DNA glycosylase treatment, a first 18-cycle PCR used universal primers M1SS and BC2_uni_R on all cDNA. The paper's processing steps were these. For normalization, 1 million high-quality reads, each with a distinct molecular identifier, were randomly selected from each sample. Instead of being binned into consensus sequences, reads with shared molecular identifiers were discarded. CDR3 identification, clonotype clustering and error correction used MiTCR with a Q25 quality threshold and the strictest error-elimination algorithm. A nonparametric unseen species model using Euler transformation provided a lower-bound estimate of total TCR beta diversity. The public reads were reprocessed in TCRdb via fastp at Q25 and MiXCR, keeping in-frame beta chains. Each CDR3 protein gets just one entry, which takes the most common genes and DNA from the rows behind it. It is TCRdb's table, rather than the study itself, that gives the V and J calls and clone size. The sample has approximately 810,000 distinct CDR3 sequences on record, about 37% of them singletons. Of the sample, over 10% is held by the ten largest clones.

Notes on this clonotype: This receptor's antigen is unknown. Per-nucleotide qualities are absent, and no much larger clonotype sits a single base away.

The approximately 39 donors, aged 6 to 90 years, were systemically healthy Caucasian individuals from Russia. Each donor gave ten milliliters of peripheral blood, drawn into EDTA-treated Vacutainer tubes. PBMCs were isolated by Ficoll-Paque density-gradient centrifugation, with at least 6 million obtained per sample. Trizol reagent was used to extract total RNA from the PBMCs, yielding at least 6 micrograms per sample. For every donor, flow cytometry on a PBMC aliquot measured the percentage of naive CD45RAhigh/CD27high T cells. Sequencing was performed on blood. The sequence was collected from a man between 18 and 35 years old in good health.

The CDR3 region: CASSLLRILSYNEQFF. The DNA is TGTGCCAGCAGTCTACTGAGGATCCTCTCCTACAATGAGCAGTTCTTC. The rearrangement combines TRBV12-3 or TRBV12-4 with TRBJ2-1, with no D gene named confidently. The junction shows trimming of 5 bases on V and 0 bases on J, plus 14 bases between the germline ends. From the cysteine up to the phenylalanine, the CDR3 has a length of 16 residues. Of the read, only the CDR3 DNA is kept; its 48 bases are in frame from base 1.